This T cell receptor beta chain was recovered during a study of T cells in Graves' hyperthyroidism and ophthalmopathy. General observations from the study: Blood also held most thyroid clonotypes expanded beyond 0.001.

Researchers took RNA transcripts and amplified the TCR beta CDR3 regions from them. With the HTBI primer set, the TCR CDR3 went through a first round of RT-PCR. One entry per CDR3 protein results from TCRdb running MiXCR on the multiplex PCR reads. The sample yields over 200,000 distinct CDR3 sequences, approximately 20% seen once. Germline trimming cut 2 bases from V and 3 bases from J; bases unmatched to any gene: 4. The V gene's germline CDR1 is SGHTA and CDR2 FQGNSA. CDR3 size: 15 residues. This clonotype has a count of ten or more. The antigen remains unidentified. Criteria for exclusion of patients were uncontrolled infection, other autoimmune disease, pregnancy or lactation.

The clonotype originates from a man aged 35-49 years with Graves' hyperthyroidism. Sequenced sample: blood. The rearrangement joins TRBV7-2 to TRBJ1-5; 7 bases align to TRBD1. The CDR3 DNA reads TGTGCCAGCAGCTTACGAGGACAGGACAATCAGCCCCAGCATTTT. It encodes CASSLRGQDNQPQHF.